This TCR beta chain derives from a study of beta chain features in type 1 diabetes. Findings and limits, study-wide: TCRB CDR3s from Type 1 diabetes patients were moderately but significantly shorter in all four CD4+ subsets.

Expressed TCRB transcripts were sequenced because the entire RNA isolate underwent reverse transcription. Assay used: immunoSEQ multiplex PCR; TCRdb lists only in-frame clones, some missing. The sample lists more than 300,000 clones, 9.6% occurring once. This CDR3 spans 14 amino acids. In germline, CDR1 is SGHNT, CDR2 YENEEA. The V and J ends lost 3 bases and 0 bases respectively, with 6 bases between them. Each sorted fraction was over 95% pure. Points on this clone: Its antigen is currently unknown.

Sequenced material: central memory CD4+ T cells from blood. The chain is built from TRBV11-3 and TRBJ1-5, with no clear D. The TCR originated in a man younger than 45 with type 1 diabetes. The CDR3 reads CASSFTDSNQPQHF. CDR3 sequence (DNA): TGTGCCAGCAGCTTTACGGATAGCAATCAGCCCCAGCATTTT.